This T cell receptor beta chain emerged from a study of T cell repertoires in cytomegalovirus infection. As for the study in general: Recently identified HLA-C-restricted and well-studied HLA-B-restricted CMV epitopes were used.

TCRdb reprocessed the reads with MiXCR, giving one entry per CDR3 protein. The sample holds 750,000 to 900,000 distinct CDR3 sequences; about 28% are singletons and the top ten take approximately 14%. Whole-study results and caveats: Dominating the ex vivo response were TCR beta clonotypes that were CMV-specific and HLA-C-restricted.

Turning to this clonotype: Its antigen is unidentified.

The V end was cut by 3 bases, the J end by 7 bases, with 12 bases between. Germline CDR1 is MDHEN and CDR2 is SYDVKM. CDR3 length equals 13 residues. The chain carries TRBV28 and TRBJ1-1; D ambiguous. This TCR came from a human donor in good health (CMV status not recorded). Some clones in this sample may be carry-over from other donors' samples. This material consisted of cultured CD8+ T cells from PBMCs, taken from culture after CMV antigen stimulation. The CDR3 coding sequence is TGTGCCAGCAGTTTTGGCAGACTTTTTGAAGCTTTCTTT. Protein product: CASSFGRLFEAFF. Full variable domain (missing parts from reference TRBV28 and TRBJ1-1): DVKVTQSSRYLVKRTGEKVFLECVQDMDHENMFWYRQDPGLGLRLIYFSYDVKMKEKGDIPEGYSVSREKKERFSLILESASTNQTSMYLCASSFGRLFEAFFGQGTRLTVV.